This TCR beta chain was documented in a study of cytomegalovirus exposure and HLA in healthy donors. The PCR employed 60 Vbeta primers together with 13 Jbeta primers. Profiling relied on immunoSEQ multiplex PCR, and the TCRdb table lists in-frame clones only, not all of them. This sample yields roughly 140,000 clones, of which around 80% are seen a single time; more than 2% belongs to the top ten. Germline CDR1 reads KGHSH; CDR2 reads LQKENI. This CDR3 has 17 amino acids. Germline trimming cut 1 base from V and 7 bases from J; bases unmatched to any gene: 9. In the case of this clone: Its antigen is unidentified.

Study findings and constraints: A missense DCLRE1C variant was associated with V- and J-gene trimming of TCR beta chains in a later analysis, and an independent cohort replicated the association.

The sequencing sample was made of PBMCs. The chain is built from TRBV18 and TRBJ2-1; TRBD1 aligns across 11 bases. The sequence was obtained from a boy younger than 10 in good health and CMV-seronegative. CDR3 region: CASSPRTGGELLNEQFF. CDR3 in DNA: TGTGCCAGCTCACCACGGACAGGGGGCGAGCTGTTGAATGAGCAGTTCTTC. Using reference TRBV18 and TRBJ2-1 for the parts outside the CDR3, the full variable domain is NAGVMQNPRHLVRRRGQEARLRCSPMKGHSHVYWYRQLPEEGLKFMVYLQKENIIDESGMPKERFSAEFPKEGPSILRIQQVVRGDSAAYFCASSPRTGGELLNEQFFGPGTRLTVL.